This TCR beta chain was retrieved from a study of T cells in Graves' hyperthyroidism and ophthalmopathy. Background on the study: Staff took peripheral blood when the initial diagnosis was made, before any treatment began.

Patients with ophthalmopathy all had a Clinical Activity Score of at least 3, a NOSPECS grade of at least 4 and duration under 3 months. The source of the PBMCs was approximately 10 ml of fresh peripheral blood. This clonotype was detected only a few times. Antigen: not known. Template material for amplifying TCR beta CDR3 regions consisted of RNA transcripts. HTBI primers drove first-round RT-PCR of the TCR CDR3. TCRdb independently ran MiXCR on the multiplex PCR reads; one entry per CDR3 protein. The sample consists of about 380,000 distinct CDR3 sequences, around 20% of them appearing once. Findings and caveats of the study: Blood also contained most expanded thyroid clonotypes above 0.001.

This sequence was found in a man between 18 and 35 years old with Graves' ophthalmopathy. Input material: blood.

The DNA of the CDR3 is TGTGCCAGCAGCGTAGACGGGGGGTACGGCTCCTACAATGAGCAGTTCTTC. Translated, it gives CASSVDGGYGSYNEQFF. J is TRBJ2-1 and V is TRBV9, with 7 bases matching TRBD2. CDR3 length: 17 amino acids. Germline V gene sequence: CDR1 SGDLS, CDR2 YYNGEE. V was pared by 0 bases and J by 0 bases, with 6 bases of the junction left unmatched. The whole variable domain, remainder taken from reference TRBV9 and TRBJ2-1, is DSGVTQTPKHLITATGQRVTLRCSPRSGDLSVYWYQQSLDQGLQFLIQYYNGEERAKGNILERFSAQQFPDLHSELNLSSLELGDSALYFCASSVDGGYGSYNEQFFGPGTRLTVL.